The 18 T cell receptor beta chains below were found in one sample sequenced in a study of cytomegalovirus exposure and HLA in healthy donors. 60 Vbeta and 13 Jbeta primers were used in PCR. Sequenced by immunoSEQ multiplex PCR; TCRdb stores in-frame clones only, minus some. Counted here are around 80,000 clones, over 65% occurring once; the ten biggest clones make up under 10%. Sequencing used PBMCs. The receptor set was obtained from a man in his forties or fifties in good health and CMV-seropositive.

J is TRBJ2-2 and V is TRBV27; TRBD1 agrees at 11 bases. V lost 2 bases to trimming and J lost 6 bases; unmatched junction nucleotides: 14. CDR3 length: 19 amino acids. Germline values: CDR1 MNHEY, CDR2 SMNVEV (reference sequence). CDR3 in amino acids: CASSLVRPGTGGNSGELFF. Written as DNA, the CDR3 is TGTGCCAGCAGTTTAGTTCGACCGGGGACAGGGGGAAATTCCGGGGAGCTGTTTTTT.

This chain connects TRBV2 to TRBJ2-7, with D maybe TRBD2 (6 bases). Germline V gene data show CDR1 as SNHLY and CDR2 as FYNNEI. Trimming stripped 3 bases from V and 3 bases from J, with 24 bases between. The CDR3 is made up of 18 amino acids. CDR3 region: CASSDSLLAPPTHYEQYF. The DNA for the CDR3 is TGTGCCAGCAGTGATTCCCTACTAGCACCCCCTACGCACTACGAGCAGTACTTC.

The chain recombines TRBV28 with TRBJ1-2; 9 bases fit TRBD1. Trimming cost V 5 bases and J 6 bases; bases outside gene matches: 13. Germline loops: CDR1 MDHEN, CDR2 SYDVKM. The CDR3 is 16 residues long. CDR3: CASSDIPGQGSHGYTF. CDR3 in DNA: TGTGCCAGCAGTGACATCCCGGGACAGGGATCCCATGGCTACACCTTC.

The chain has TRBV5-8 and TRBJ2-3, with 11 positions matching TRBD2. The ends lost 1 base at V and 0 bases at J; junction bases unmatched: 10. The CDR3 sequence is 19 residues long. The V gene's germline CDR1 is SGHTS and CDR2 YDEGEE. The CDR3 coding sequence is TGTGCCAGCAGCTTGTTAGCGGGAGGGCTGTCCATTAGCACAGATACGCAGTATTTT. It encodes CASSLLAGGLSISTDTQYF. Complete variable domain (other parts from reference TRBV5-8 and TRBJ2-3): EAGVTQSPTHLIKTRGQQATLRCSPISGHTSVYWYQQALGLGLQFLLWYDEGEERNRGNFPPRFSGRQFPNYSSELNVNALELEDSALYLCASSLLAGGLSISTDTQYFGPGTRLTVL.

This chain uses TRBV28 with TRBJ2-1; 13 positions agree with TRBD2. This CDR3 is 16 amino acids long. The germline V gene encodes CDR1 MDHEN and CDR2 SYDVKM. The junction had 4 bases not matched to a gene; V was cut back by 8 bases and J by 0 bases. This chain's CDR3 is CASGLAGASSYNEQFF. In nucleotides, the CDR3 is TGTGCCAGCGGACTAGCGGGAGCGAGCTCCTACAATGAGCAGTTCTTC.

The chain employs TRBV7-2 and TRBJ2-6; D uncertain. V was clipped by 2 bases and J by 2 bases, with 7 bases between them. CDR1 is SGHTA and CDR2 is FQGNSA in the germline V gene. The CDR3 has 15 amino acids. The CDR3, as DNA: TGTGCCAGCAGCTTAACGACACCTGGGGCCAACGTCCTGACTTTC. Its protein product is CASSLTTPGANVLTF.

This clone was seen once. V and J are TRBV27 and TRBJ2-7, with 10 bases aligning to TRBD1. After removal of 2 bases from V and 2 bases from J, the junction contained 6 bases not matched to a gene. The CDR3 totals 16 residues. Per the germline V gene, CDR1 is MNHEY and CDR2 is SMNVEV (reference sequence). CDR3 DNA: TGTGCCAGCAGTTTAAATGGACAGGGGGGTGCCTACGAGCAGTACTTC. Translating gives CASSLNGQGGAYEQYF.

V and J are TRBV5-1 and TRBJ2-2; D remains unclear. The CDR3 totals 12 residues. V was pared by 6 bases and J by 1 base, with 4 bases between. CDR1 is SGHRS and CDR2 is YFSETQ in the germline V gene. The CDR3 DNA reads TGCGCCAGCAAGCTGAACACCGGGGAGCTGTTTTTT. Translated, it gives CASKLNTGELFF.

The CDR3 DNA sequence: TGCGCCAGCAGTGAGGGACAGGGGAGAATCACAGATACGCAGTATTTT. This gives the protein CASSEGQGRITDTQYF. The chain couples TRBV10-1 to TRBJ2-3; TRBD1 matches 9 bases. CDR3 length: 16 amino acids. With V trimmed by 2 bases and J by 2 bases, 5 bases remained unmatched. In germline, CDR1 is WNHNN, CDR2 SYGVQD (reference sequence).

This chain links TRBV5-5 with TRBJ2-7; possible D gene TRBD1, 6 bases. Per the germline V gene, CDR1 is SGHKS and CDR2 is YYEKEE (reference sequence). V lost 0 bases and J lost 7, with 14 bases in between. The CDR3 length is 14 residues. The CDR3 bases are TGTGCCAGCAGCTTGGATGGCAGGGGAGCAGAGCAGTACTTC. Amino acids: CASSLDGRGAEQYF. Together with reference TRBV5-5 and TRBJ2-7, the CDR3 gives the full variable domain: DAGVTQSPTHLIKTRGQQVTLRCSPISGHKSVSWYQQVLGQGPQFIFQYYEKEERGRGNFPDRFSARQFPNYSSELNVNALLLGDSALYLCASSLDGRGAEQYFGPGTRLTVT.

The V call is TRBV6-1, the J call TRBJ1-1; D is perhaps TRBD1 (6 bases). V lost 5 bases, J lost 3 bases, and 16 bases lay in between. The CDR3 has 15 amino acids. Germline CDR1 MNHNS, CDR2 SASEGT. DNA of the CDR3: TGTGCCAGCAGTCGACAGGCTGTAAGGTACACTGAAGCTTTCTTT. Translating gives CASSRQAVRYTEAFF.

The V call is TRBV4-2, the J call TRBJ2-3, with 9 bases aligning to TRBD2. V lost 2 bases, J lost 2 bases, and 5 bases stayed unmatched. The germline CDR1 and CDR2 sequences are LGHNA and YNFKEQ. CDR3 length equals 16 residues. The CDR3, as DNA: TGTGCCAGCAGCCAATCCGCGGGGGGGTACACAGATACGCAGTATTTT. Its protein product is CASSQSAGGYTDTQYF.

The chain is built from TRBV27 and TRBJ2-3, with TRBD1 matching 9 bases. Germline trimming cut 4 bases from V and 6 bases from J; bases unmatched to any gene: 5. Germline V gene lookup returns CDR1 MNHEY and CDR2 SMNVEV (reference sequence). The CDR3 loop spans 14 amino acids. CDR3 bases: TGTGCCAGCAGTTCTGGACAGGGGAGGGATACGCAGTATTTT. It yields the protein CASSSGQGRDTQYF.

V gene TRBV2 combines with J gene TRBJ2-7, with 12 bases fitting TRBD1. J was trimmed by 6 bases and V by 4 bases; bases with no gene match: 13. The CDR3 consists of 17 residues. CDR1 and CDR2 from the germline V gene are SNHLY and FYNNEI. Here the CDR3 DNA reads TGTGCCAGCAGTGGAGATTTTGGGGACAGGGGGCTTGTCGAGCAGTACTTC. Its protein is CASSGDFGDRGLVEQYF.

V gene TRBV7-2 combines with J gene TRBJ1-5; perhaps TRBD1 as D (6 bases). The germline CDR1 and CDR2 sequences are SGHTA and FQGNSA. CDR3 length: 13 amino acids. V was cut by 7 bases and J by 0 bases, with 7 bases left in between. CDR3 bases: TGTGCCAGCACAGGGGATAGCAATCAGCCCCAGCATTTT. Translated: CASTGDSNQPQHF.

The chain uses TRBV6-1 and TRBJ2-1; a possible D gene is TRBD2 (5 bases). Trimming took 7 bases from V and 4 from J, leaving 11 bases between them. Germline assignment: CDR1 MNHNS and CDR2 SASEGT. The CDR3 runs 13 residues. The CDR3 DNA follows: TGTGCCAGCACTCAGGACTGGTACAATGAGCAGTTCTTC. Protein product: CASTQDWYNEQFF.

The chain uses TRBV7-8 and TRBJ2-7; D unclear. V was trimmed by 11 bases and J by 4 bases, leaving 24 bases between them. Looked up from germline, CDR1 is SGHVS and CDR2 is FQNEAQ. The CDR3 runs to 15 residues. CDR3 coding DNA: TGTGCCTGTTTTTTCAAGCAGAAGGCGGCATACGAGCAGTACTTC. This sequence encodes CACFFKQKAAYEQYF.

The chain links TRBV5-4 to TRBJ2-5; 8 bases are shared with TRBD1. The CDR3 is 13 amino acids. The V gene end was trimmed by 4 bases and the J gene end by 5 bases; junction bases not matched to a gene: 4. Germline assignment: CDR1 SGHNT and CDR2 YYREEE (reference sequence). The CDR3 DNA is TGTGCCAGCAGCGGGACAGGTTCGGAGACCCAGTACTTC. Translated: CASSGTGSETQYF.